The 29 T cell receptor beta chains in this list originate from one sample, sequenced in a study of blood T cell repertoires in COVID-19. Sequenced by immunoSEQ multiplex PCR; TCRdb stores in-frame clones only, minus some. The sample lists about 170,000 clones, 82% occurring once. The sequenced sample was peripheral blood. These receptors originate from a woman older than 75 with active or convalescent COVID-19.

The chain has TRBV28 and TRBJ2-3; D is possibly TRBD2 (5 bases). Trimming pared 5 bases from V and 11 bases from J, leaving 17 bases between. The CDR3 loop spans 13 amino acids. Germline V gene sequence: CDR1 MDHEN, CDR2 SYDVKM. The CDR3 DNA sequence: TGTGCCAGCAGTCAAAGCCTTGGGAGAGAGCAGTATTTT. It translates to CASSQSLGREQYF.

The V call is TRBV5-1, the J call TRBJ1-2; the match to TRBD1 covers 7 bases. The V gene end was trimmed by 0 bases and the J gene end by 4 bases; junction bases not matched to a gene: 6. Germline V gene data show CDR1 as SGHRS and CDR2 as YFSETQ. The CDR3 loop spans 15 amino acids. As DNA, the CDR3 is TGCGCCAGCAGCTTGGGCAGGGGGGCTTCCTATGGCTACACCTTC. The encoded protein is CASSLGRGASYGYTF.

A remark on this clone: Additional DNA sequences in this sample encode the identical CDR3. The chain has TRBV6-4 and TRBJ2-7; 7 bases match TRBD1. Trimming cost V 4 bases and J 0 bases; bases outside gene matches: 3. The CDR3 is 14 residues long. Germline V lookup: CDR1 MRHNA, CDR2 SNTAGT. In nucleotides, the CDR3 is TGTGCCAGCAGTGCGGACAGGAGCTCCTACGAGCAGTACTTC. It encodes CASSADRSSYEQYF.

The V call is TRBV11-2, the J call TRBJ2-7, with 8 bases that match TRBD2. Looked up from germline, CDR1 is SGHAT and CDR2 is FQNNGV. CDR3 size: 15 residues. The junction had 9 bases not matched to a gene; V was cut back by 2 bases and J by 6 bases. This chain's CDR3 is CASSLLGTRGSEQYF. CDR3 DNA: TGTGCCAGCAGCTTACTCGGGACTAGAGGGAGCGAGCAGTACTTC.

Only one count was recorded for this clone. The chain is built from TRBV3-1 (or the pseudogene TRBV3-2) and TRBJ2-2; possibly TRBD1 for D (6 bases). The CDR3 runs to 12 residues. V shed 4 bases and J shed 6 bases, with 6 bases lying between them. Germline loops: CDR1 LGHDT, CDR2 YNNKEL (reference sequence). The CDR3 coding sequence is TGTGCCAGCAGCCCAGGGGCCGGGGAGCTGTTTTTT. Amino acids: CASSPGAGELFF.

CDR3 protein: CASSYLGQVSGNTIYF. CDR3 DNA: TGTGCCAGCAGTTACTTGGGACAGGTGTCTGGAAACACCATATATTTT. The chain combines TRBV6-5 with TRBJ1-3; 8 nucleotides line up with TRBD1. The CDR3 covers 16 residues. Germline V gives CDR1 MNHEY, CDR2 SVGAGI. V dropped 1 base and J dropped 1; count of bases not matched to a gene: 3.

The rearrangement uses TRBV9 and TRBJ2-3, with 9 positions matching TRBD2. V dropped 10 bases and J dropped 1; count of bases not matched to a gene: 13. CDR1 and CDR2 from the germline V gene are SGDLS and YYNGEE. The CDR3 consists of 16 residues. The CDR3 sequence: CARGGRGGGRTDTQYF. DNA for the CDR3: TGTGCCCGCGGGGGCCGCGGGGGGGGCCGCACAGATACGCAGTATTTT.

A few counts support this clone. The V call is TRBV6-5, the J call TRBJ2-7; TRBD1 is a possible D gene (5 bases). The CDR3 consists of 14 residues. CDR1 and CDR2 from the germline V gene are MNHEY and SVGAGI. V was pared by 8 bases and J by 5 bases, with 19 bases between. The CDR3 region is CASARQGEVDEQYF. CDR3 DNA: TGTGCCAGCGCAAGGCAGGGCGAGGTAGACGAGCAGTACTTC.

The chain has TRBV19 and TRBJ1-4; D not resolved. CDR1 is LNHDA, CDR2 SQIVND, per germline (reference sequence). V lost 6 bases, J lost 8 bases, and 16 bases lay in between. The CDR3 runs to 14 residues. CDR3 amino acids: CASRILSGEEKLFF. The DNA of the CDR3 is TGTGCCAGTAGAATTCTTTCCGGGGAAGAAAAACTGTTTTTT. Complete variable domain (other parts from reference TRBV19 and TRBJ1-4): DGGITQSPKYLFRKEGQNVTLSCEQNLNHDAMYWYRQDPGQGLRLIYYSQIVNDFQKGDIAEGYSVSREKKESFPLTVTSAQKNPTAFYLCASRILSGEEKLFFGSGTQLSVL.

The gene calls are TRBV10-1 and TRBJ2-1; possible D gene TRBD1, 5 bases. Trimming shortened V by 8 bases and J by 3 bases, and 23 bases separated the two germline ends. This CDR3 region has 17 residues. Germline V gives CDR1 WNHNN, CDR2 SYGVQD (reference sequence). The CDR3 sequence is CASARHLAREIYNEQFF. As DNA, the CDR3 is TGCGCCAGCGCTAGACACCTCGCCAGGGAAATCTACAATGAGCAGTTCTTC.

This clone came up a few times. The rearrangement links TRBV7-6 to TRBJ1-1, with D possibly TRBD1 on 5 matching bases. Germline V gene lookup returns CDR1 SGHVS and CDR2 FNYEAQ. The germline V and J ends were trimmed by 5 bases and 4 bases, with 17 bases remaining between them. The length of the CDR3 is 15 residues. This chain's CDR3 is CASSQTPTGVTEAFF. DNA of the CDR3: TGTGCCAGCAGCCAGACGCCGACGGGGGTCACTGAAGCTTTCTTT.

The chain joins TRBV9 to TRBJ2-5, with 12 nucleotides matching TRBD2. CDR1 is SGDLS, CDR2 YYNGEE, per germline. This CDR3 has 18 amino acids. V shed 4 bases and J 4 bases; nucleotides not matched to a gene: 14. The DNA for the CDR3 is TGTGCCAGCAGCCCACCCCCTAGAGCACTAGCGGGAGGAGAGACCCAGTACTTC. It specifies CASSPPPRALAGGETQYF.

The V gene is TRBV5-1, the J gene TRBJ1-1; 10 bases agree with TRBD1. There are 13 residues in the CDR3. J was trimmed by 5 bases and V by 4 bases; bases with no gene match: 2. Germline assignment: CDR1 SGHRS and CDR2 YFSETQ. The CDR3 DNA reads TGCGCCAGCAGCCCGGACAGGGGGACTGAAGCTTTCTTT. Its translation: CASSPDRGTEAFF.

This clone was detected only once. This chain connects TRBV18 to TRBJ2-1; 7 bases map to TRBD2. The trim removed 6 bases at V and 5 bases at J, leaving 7 bases unmatched. There are 14 residues in the CDR3. Germline V CDR1 and CDR2: KGHSH, LQKENI. CDR3 sequence: CASSLTGRHNEQFF. The CDR3 DNA follows: TGTGCCAGCTCCCTCACCGGGAGGCACAATGAGCAGTTCTTC.

The chain is built from TRBV5-4 and TRBJ1-1, with 7 bases that match TRBD1. This CDR3 comprises 15 residues. The J segment lost 7 bases and the V segment lost 4 bases, leaving 13 bases of the junction unmatched. The germline V gene has CDR1 SGHNT and CDR2 YYREEE (reference sequence). Written as DNA, the CDR3 is TGTGCCAGCAGCCTGAGGACAGGATATCTAATTGAAGCTTTCTTT. Amino acid sequence: CASSLRTGYLIEAFF.

The chain is built from TRBV4-1 and TRBJ1-2, with TRBD1 matching over 9 bases. Germline loops: CDR1 MGHRA, CDR2 YSYEKL. This CDR3 spans 18 amino acids. Trimming removed 1 base from V and 1 base from J; junction bases left unmatched: 10. The CDR3 spells CASSQAGTGTVINYGYTF. CDR3 bases: TGCGCCAGCAGCCAAGCAGGGACAGGGACCGTAATTAACTATGGCTACACCTTC.

The V gene is TRBV9, the J gene TRBJ1-2, with a possible D match to TRBD1 (6 bases). The germline V and J ends were trimmed by 4 bases and 5 bases, with 18 bases remaining between them. The CDR3 length is 15 residues. Germline V gives CDR1 SGDLS, CDR2 YYNGEE. The CDR3, as DNA: TGTGCCAGCAGCCCTTACTGGACAGATTCTTATGGCTACACCTTC. It yields the protein CASSPYWTDSYGYTF.

The chain links TRBV25-1 to TRBJ2-5; TRBD1 matches 7 bases. The CDR3 sequence is 13 residues long. Trimming at V came to 4 bases and at J to 5 bases, leaving 4 bases not matched to a gene. Looked up from germline, CDR1 is MGHDK and CDR2 is SYGVNS. In DNA, the CDR3 is TGTGCCAGCAGTGTAACAGGGGCGGAGACCCAGTACTTC. Its protein product is CASSVTGAETQYF.

This chain connects TRBV6-5 to TRBJ2-1, with 8 positions matching TRBD1. The CDR3 extends over 14 amino acids. The V gene end was trimmed by 11 bases and the J gene end by 3 bases; junction bases not matched to a gene: 9. Germline assignment: CDR1 MNHEY and CDR2 SVGAGI. The CDR3 is CAGRGGTGYNEQFF. The CDR3 DNA is TGTGCCGGTCGGGGCGGGACAGGCTACAATGAGCAGTTCTTC.

This clone was picked up one time. The chain carries TRBV25-1 and TRBJ2-1; unclear D gene. Germline V gene lookup returns CDR1 MGHDK and CDR2 SYGVNS. The CDR3 sequence is 17 residues long. Trimming pared 1 base from V and 0 bases from J, leaving 13 bases between. For the CDR3, the DNA is TGTGCCAGCAGTGAATCTAAGCTTCCTAGCTCCTACAATGAGCAGTTCTTC. Residues: CASSESKLPSSYNEQFF. The full variable domain, rest sourced from reference TRBV25-1 and TRBJ2-1, is EADIYQTPRYLVIGTGKKITLECSQTMGHDKMYWYQQDPGMELHLIHYSYGVNSTEKGDLSSESTVSRIRTEHFPLTLESARPSHTSQYLCASSESKLPSSYNEQFFGPGTRLTVL.

The chain couples TRBV28 to TRBJ1-5, with TRBD1 matching over 9 bases. Germline CDR1 is MDHEN and CDR2 is SYDVKM. J lost 5 bases, V lost 2 bases, and 4 bases had no gene match. This CDR3 contains 15 residues. DNA of the CDR3: TGTGCCAGCAGTTTAACGGGACAGGGCGATCAGCCCCAGCATTTT. As protein: CASSLTGQGDQPQHF.

V and J are TRBV7-3 and TRBJ2-1; 14 bases map to TRBD2. The germline gives CDR1 SGHTA, CDR2 FQGTGA. With 5 bases clipped from V and 0 bases from J, the junction kept 0 bases outside the gene matches. The length of the CDR3 is 16 residues. The CDR3 is CASSGTSGSSYNEQFF. The CDR3, as DNA: TGTGCCAGCAGCGGGACTAGCGGGAGCTCCTACAATGAGCAGTTCTTC.

The rearrangement links TRBV28 to TRBJ2-7, with a tentative D call TRBD2 (7 bases). The V gene's germline CDR1 is MDHEN and CDR2 SYDVKM. Trimming took off 6 bases at V and 5 bases at J, with 14 bases between the two ends. CDR3 length: 13 residues. Here the CDR3 reads CASRPTGRDEQYF. The CDR3, as DNA: TGTGCCAGCAGACCTACAGGGAGGGACGAGCAGTACTTC.

The chain employs TRBV3-1 (or the pseudogene TRBV3-2) and TRBJ2-3; possible D gene TRBD2, 5 bases. V was pared by 8 bases and J by 1 base, with 10 bases between. The germline V gene has CDR1 LGHDT and CDR2 YNNKEL (reference sequence). This CDR3 contains 13 residues. In nucleotides, the CDR3 is TGTGCCAGCGAAAACGGGGGCACAGATACGCAGTATTTT. It is translated as CASENGGTDTQYF.

The count of this clone is one. V usage is TRBV5-1 and J usage is TRBJ2-7; D is ambiguous. CDR3 length: 12 residues. Germline V lookup: CDR1 SGHRS, CDR2 YFSETQ. V shed 5 bases and J shed 2 bases, with 8 bases lying between them. The CDR3 sequence: CASRREAYEQYF. For the CDR3, the DNA is TGCGCCAGCAGACGAGAAGCCTACGAGCAGTACTTC.

With respect to this clone: This sample also contains other DNA sequences that code for the same CDR3. The chain has TRBV5-1 and TRBJ1-4, with 8 bases lining up with TRBD1. CDR3 length equals 15 residues. In germline, CDR1 is SGHRS, CDR2 YFSETQ. Unmatched junction bases numbered 5, after V lost 0 bases and J lost 7 bases. CDR3 nucleotides: TGCGCCAGCAGCTTGGAAGGGACAGGCGGTGAAAAACTGTTTTTT. This translates into CASSLEGTGGEKLFF. The full variable domain, its missing parts supplied by reference TRBV5-1 and TRBJ1-4, is KAGVTQTPRYLIKTRGQQVTLSCSPISGHRSVSWYQQTPGQGLQFLFEYFSETQRNKGNFPGRFSGRQFSNSRSEMNVSTLELGDSALYLCASSLEGTGGEKLFFGSGTQLSVL.

In this sample, this clone turned up a few times. The rearrangement uses TRBV5-1 and TRBJ2-1, with 11 bases identical to TRBD2. V lost 0 bases and J lost 3; bases outside the gene matches: 2. Germline CDR1 is SGHRS and CDR2 is YFSETQ. The CDR3 is made up of 16 amino acids. CDR3 loop: CASSLVTSGGYNEQFF. The CDR3 region has the DNA TGCGCCAGCAGCTTGGTAACTAGCGGGGGCTACAATGAGCAGTTCTTC.

The V and J genes are TRBV3-1 (or the pseudogene TRBV3-2) and TRBJ1-2, with TRBD1 as a possible D gene (6 bases). This CDR3 has 13 residues. The germline gives CDR1 LGHDT, CDR2 YNNKEL (reference sequence). V lost 4 bases, J lost 4 bases, and 10 bases lay in between. CDR3 sequence reads: CASSPVRGYGYTF. CDR3 sequence (DNA): TGTGCCAGCAGCCCCGTCAGGGGCTATGGCTACACCTTC.

V gene TRBV4-1 combines with J gene TRBJ1-1; D may be TRBD1 (6 bases). The length of the CDR3 is 16 residues. Germline CDR1 MGHRA, CDR2 YSYEKL. Trimming stripped 2 bases from V and 1 base from J, with 14 bases between. CDR3 sequence reads: CASSQHYRDPNTEAFF. For the CDR3, the DNA is TGCGCCAGCAGCCAACACTACAGGGACCCGAACACTGAAGCTTTCTTT.